This record covers a single T cell receptor beta chain. Its antigen is unknown. The source of the sample is a study of T cells in Graves' hyperthyroidism and ophthalmopathy. Whole-study findings and limits: Ophthalmopathy onset followed model prediction by a median about six months.

V dropped 1 base and J dropped 2 bases, with 10 bases sitting between them. Germline V gene lookup returns CDR1 DFQATT and CDR2 SNEGSKA (reference sequence). The CDR3 extends over 14 amino acids. TCR beta CDR3 regions were amplified from RNA transcripts. The HTBI primer set was used in a first-round RT-PCR of the TCR CDR3. Via MiXCR, TCRdb re-called the multiplex PCR reads, giving one row per CDR3 protein. The sample gives approximately 640,000 distinct CDR3 sequences, around 15% of which show up once; over 3.5% is in the top ten. Sequenced input: blood. This chain joins TRBV20-1 and TRBJ2-3; tentatively, D is TRBD2 (5 bases). This receptor was identified in a woman aged 25 to 39 with Graves' hyperthyroidism. The CDR3 DNA is TGCAGTGCTAGAGCCCAGCGGACCACAGATACGCAGTATTTT. Translated, it gives CSARAQRTTDTQYF.